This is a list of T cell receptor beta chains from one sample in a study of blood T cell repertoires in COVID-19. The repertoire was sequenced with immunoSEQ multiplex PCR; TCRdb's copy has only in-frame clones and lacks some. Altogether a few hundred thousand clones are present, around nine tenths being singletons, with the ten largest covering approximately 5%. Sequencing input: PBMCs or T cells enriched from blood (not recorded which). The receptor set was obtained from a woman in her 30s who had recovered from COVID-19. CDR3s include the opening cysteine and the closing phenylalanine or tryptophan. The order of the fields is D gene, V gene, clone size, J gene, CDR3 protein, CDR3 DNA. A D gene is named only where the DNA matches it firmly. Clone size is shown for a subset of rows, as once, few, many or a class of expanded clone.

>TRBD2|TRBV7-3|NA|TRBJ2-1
CASRDPGLAVYNEQFF
TGTGCCAGCAGGGATCCGGGACTAGCGGTCTACAATGAGCAGTTCTTC
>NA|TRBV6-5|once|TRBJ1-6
CASTIGASPLHF
TGTGCCAGCACTATTGGAGCCTCACCCCTCCACTTT
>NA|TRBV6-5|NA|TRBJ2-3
CASSSISGPSTDTQYF
TGTGCCAGCAGTTCCATCTCAGGTCCTAGCACAGATACGCAGTATTTT
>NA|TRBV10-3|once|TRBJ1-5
CAISGGGSNQPQHF
TGTGCCATCAGTGGGGGGGGTAGCAATCAGCCCCAGCATTTT
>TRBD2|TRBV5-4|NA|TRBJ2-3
CASSSGLAGGRTDTQYF
TGTGCCAGCAGCTCGGGACTAGCGGGGGGGCGCACAGATACGCAGTATTTT
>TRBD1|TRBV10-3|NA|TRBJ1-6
CAIRRTGGYSPLHF
TGTGCCATCAGGCGGACAGGGGGCTATTCACCCCTCCACTTT
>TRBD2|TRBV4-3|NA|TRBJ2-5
CASSQDGSSGAVETQYF
TGCGCCAGCAGCCAAGATGGGTCCAGCGGGGCGGTGGAGACCCAGTACTTC
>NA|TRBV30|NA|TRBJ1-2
CAWSSQVGYGYTF
TGTGCCTGGAGTTCCCAGGTGGGCTATGGCTACACCTTC
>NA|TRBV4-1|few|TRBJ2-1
CASSQDSTVSYNEQFF
TGCGCCAGCAGCCAAGATAGTACTGTCTCCTACAATGAGCAGTTCTTC
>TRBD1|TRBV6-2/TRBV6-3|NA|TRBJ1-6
CASSRQGKNSPLHF
TGTGCCAGCAGTCGACAGGGGAAAAATTCACCCCTCCACTTT